The source of this T cell receptor beta chain is a study of CXCR3-negative and CXCR3-positive naive CD8 T cells. Study context: The total count of TRB reads reached around 140 million, and each library contributed about 1.5 +/- 0.3 million.

With UMI labels, 5' RACE was used to prepare the TRB cDNA libraries. TCRdb reprocessed the 5' RACE reads and keeps a single row for each CDR3 protein, giving no DNA. The sample has about 5,800 distinct CDR3 sequences. Study-wide results and limits: In both naive subsets diversity was comparably high, whereas memory CD8+ cells showed much lower diversity. Comparison of naive cells showed more hydrophobic TRB CDR3s in CXCR3-positive than in CXCR3-negative naive cells. Naive CXCR3-positive and CXCR3-negative cells shared similar TRBV-TRBJ usage, unlike memory cells.

According to its frequency, this clonotype is medium-sized. Antigen unknown. This CDR3 comprises 15 residues. Germline assignment: CDR1 SQVTM and CDR2 ANQGSEA. The rearrangement uses TRBV29-1 and TRBJ2-7; the TCRdb D gene call, TRBD1, has no DNA to confirm it. The receptor was isolated from a human donor in good health. Some clones in this sample may be carry-over from other donors' samples. Specimen: naive CXCR3- CD8+ T cells from blood. The sample's subset: CD45RO-CCR7+CD27+CD95- naive CD8+ T cells lacking CXCR3 (TNR3-). The CDR3 region is CSVEDRGRSSYEQYF.